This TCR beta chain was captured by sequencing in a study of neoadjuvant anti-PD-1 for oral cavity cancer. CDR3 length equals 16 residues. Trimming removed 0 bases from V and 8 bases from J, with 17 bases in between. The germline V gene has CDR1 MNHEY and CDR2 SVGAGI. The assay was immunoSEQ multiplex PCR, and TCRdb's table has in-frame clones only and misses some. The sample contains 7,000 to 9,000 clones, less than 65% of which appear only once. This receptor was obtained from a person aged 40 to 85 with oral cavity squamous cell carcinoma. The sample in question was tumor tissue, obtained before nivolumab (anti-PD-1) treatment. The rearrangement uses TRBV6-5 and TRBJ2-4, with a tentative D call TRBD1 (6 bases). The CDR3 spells CASSYSAGVGSDIQYF. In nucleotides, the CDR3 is TGTGCCAGCAGTTACTCCGCAGGGGTGGGGAGTGACATTCAGTACTTC.